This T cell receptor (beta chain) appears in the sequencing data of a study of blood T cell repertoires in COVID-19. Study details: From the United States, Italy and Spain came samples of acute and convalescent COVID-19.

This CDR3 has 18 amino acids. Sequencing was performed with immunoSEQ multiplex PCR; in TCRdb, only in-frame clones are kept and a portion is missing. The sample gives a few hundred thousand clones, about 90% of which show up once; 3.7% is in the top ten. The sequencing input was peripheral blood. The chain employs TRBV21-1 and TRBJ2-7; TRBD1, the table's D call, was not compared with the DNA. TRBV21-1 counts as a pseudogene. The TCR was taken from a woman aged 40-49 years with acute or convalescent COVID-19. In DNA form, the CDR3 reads TGTGCCAGCAGCAAATCTCTAATTTCCCGAGACACATCCTACGAGCAGTACGTC. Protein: CASSKSLISRDTSYEQYV.